This T cell receptor (beta chain) originates from a study of blood T cell repertoires in COVID-19. Study as a whole: The cDNA or gDNA used as material had been derived from T cells, B-cell-depleted T cells, or PBMCs.

Method: immunoSEQ multiplex PCR; TCRdb's copy keeps in-frame clones and lacks some. This sample has more than 150,000 clones, with about four fifths found just once. Per germline, CDR1 LNHDA and CDR2 SQIVND (reference sequence). The CDR3 is 14 amino acids. The V and J ends lost 10 bases and 7 bases respectively, with 20 bases between them. This TCR was recovered from a man in his 70s who had recovered from COVID-19. This sequence joins TRBV19 and TRBJ1-5; tentatively, D is TRBD1 (5 bases). The sequencing sample was made of peripheral blood. CDR3 loop: CATTRLQDDQPQHF. The CDR3, as DNA: TGTGCCACCACACGGCTACAGGATGACCAGCCCCAGCATTTT.